This T cell receptor beta chain was sequenced for a study of T cell responses to AZD1222 COVID-19 vaccine. Study results and caveats: Vaccine-related CD4 TCRs covered spike, predominating at 160-218 and 743-854. Among AZD1222 vaccinees, only six or seven were seropositive at baseline. Every sample of the repertoires postdated the peak T cell response.

The assay was immunoSEQ multiplex PCR, and TCRdb's table has in-frame clones only and misses some. Of 70,000 or so clones listed, around nine tenths are singletons. The CDR3 covers 16 residues. Trimming removed 2 bases from V and 0 bases from J, with 11 bases in between. Germline loops: CDR1 LNHDA, CDR2 SQIVND (reference sequence). About this clone: Its antigen is undetermined.

The specimen was peripheral blood, collected on day 0 of AZD1222 vaccination. The clonotype originates from an adult in good health. The rearrangement links TRBV19 to TRBJ2-1; unclear D gene. In DNA, the CDR3 is TGTGCCAGTAGTATAAAAGGCAGTAGCTCCTACAATGAGCAGTTCTTC. Amino acid sequence: CASSIKGSSSYNEQFF.